These 18 T cell receptor beta chains originate from one sample sequenced in a study of blood T cell repertoires in COVID-19. TCRdb's table, derived via immunoSEQ multiplex PCR, lists solely in-frame clones and lacks some. This sample yields 200,000 to 300,000 clones, of which more than 80% are seen a single time; roughly 5.5% belongs to the top ten. Material: peripheral blood. Receptors originate from a human donor in a cohort sampled during active COVID-19.

V usage is TRBV5-5 and J usage is TRBJ2-3, with a tentative D call TRBD1 (6 bases). V lost 1 base, J lost 3 bases, and 21 bases lay in between. This CDR3 comprises 18 residues. Germline assignment: CDR1 SGHKS and CDR2 YYEKEE (reference sequence). CDR3 in DNA: TGTGCCAGCAGCTTGCTCATCTTGACAGGCCTCTTGACAGATACGCAGTATTTT. Amino acids: CASSLLILTGLLTDTQYF.

There are a few counts of this clone. The V and J genes are TRBV7-2 and TRBJ2-2; 7 bases match TRBD2. V lost 5 bases and J lost 4; bases outside the gene matches: 10. Germline loops: CDR1 SGHTA, CDR2 FQGNSA. This CDR3 comprises 16 residues. Here the CDR3 reads CASSPKTSWGTGELFF. The CDR3 nucleotides read TGTGCCAGCAGCCCTAAGACTAGCTGGGGCACCGGGGAGCTGTTTTTT. Drawing the rest from reference TRBV7-2 and TRBJ2-2, the complete variable domain is GAGVSQSPSNKVTEKGKDVELRCDPISGHTALYWYRQSLGQGLEFLIYFQGNSAPDKSGLPSDRFSAERTGGSVSTLTIQRTQQEDSAVYLCASSPKTSWGTGELFFGEGSRLTVL.

The DNA for the CDR3 is TGTGCCAGCAGCCCTGGGGGGGGGTCCTACAATGAGCAGTTCTTC. It specifies CASSPGGGSYNEQFF. The genes are TRBV27 and TRBJ2-1, with TRBD2 matching 7 bases. The CDR3 consists of 15 residues. CDR1 and CDR2 from the germline V gene are MNHEY and SMNVEV (reference sequence). V gave up 6 bases and J gave up 1 base; unmatched junction bases: 6.

The chain joins TRBV4-2 to TRBJ2-7; 10 nucleotides align to TRBD2. CDR3 length equals 18 residues. Per germline, CDR1 LGHNA and CDR2 YNFKEQ. The J segment lost 4 bases and the V segment lost 0 bases, leaving 12 bases of the junction unmatched. As DNA, the CDR3 is TGTGCCAGCAGCCAAGATGGCGCTAGCGGGGGCACTCGGTACGAGCAGTACTTC. It specifies CASSQDGASGGTRYEQYF.

The chain combines TRBV28 with TRBJ2-7; TRBD2 aligns across 11 bases. This CDR3 has 15 residues. Germline loops: CDR1 MDHEN, CDR2 SYDVKM. V lost 3 bases, J lost 2 bases, and 3 bases stayed unmatched. DNA of the CDR3: TGTGCCAGCAGTTTTCCTAGCGGGGGGCCCTACGAGCAGTACTTC. Its protein is CASSFPSGGPYEQYF.

The rearrangement uses TRBV25-1 and TRBJ1-4; D not resolved. The length of the CDR3 is 15 residues. V shed 8 bases and J shed 0 bases, with 13 bases lying between them. Germline V gene sequence: CDR1 MGHDK, CDR2 SYGVNS. CDR3: CASSEYTATNEKLFF. CDR3 sequence (DNA): TGTGCCAGCTCTGAATACACTGCAACTAATGAAAAACTGTTTTTT.

The chain links TRBV3-1 (or the pseudogene TRBV3-2) to TRBJ2-7; weak D call: TRBD2 (7 bases). This CDR3 comprises 16 residues. V lost 4 bases, J lost 2 bases, and 18 bases lay in between. CDR1 and CDR2 (germline): LGHDT, YNNKEL (reference sequence). CDR3 nucleotide sequence: TGTGCCAGCAGCCGGACCTGGACTAGGGGGACCTACGAGCAGTACTTC. Translated, it gives CASSRTWTRGTYEQYF.

The chain has TRBV30 and TRBJ2-1; D call uncertain. V dropped 0 bases and J dropped 0 bases, with 6 bases sitting between them. This CDR3 contains 14 residues. Germline V gene lookup returns CDR1 GTSNPN and CDR2 SVGIG (reference sequence). As DNA, the CDR3 is TGTGCCTGGAGTGTAGCGAGCTCCTACAATGAGCAGTTCTTC. It yields the protein CAWSVASSYNEQFF. The whole variable domain, filled in from reference TRBV30 and TRBJ2-1, reads SQTIHQWPATLVQPVGSPLSLECTVEGTSNPNLYWYRQAAGRGLQLLFYSVGIGQISSEVPQNLSASRPQDRQFILSSKKLLLSDSGFYLCAWSVASSYNEQFFGPGTRLTVL.

This chain uses TRBV5-4 with TRBJ2-1; 10 bases are shared with TRBD2. After removal of 1 base from V and 0 bases from J, the junction contained 7 bases not matched to a gene. CDR3 length equals 18 residues. Germline assignment: CDR1 SGHNT and CDR2 YYREEE (reference sequence). CDR3 residues: CASSLRTSGPSSYNEQFF. The CDR3 region has the DNA TGTGCCAGCAGCTTGCGGACTAGCGGACCCAGCTCCTACAATGAGCAGTTCTTC. Supplemented by reference TRBV5-4 and TRBJ2-1, the full variable domain reads ETGVTQSPTHLIKTRGQQVTLRCSSQSGHNTVSWYQQALGQGPQFIFQYYREEENGRGNFPPRFSGLQFPNYSSELNVNALELDDSALYLCASSLRTSGPSSYNEQFFGPGTRLTVL.

The chain is built from TRBV7-8 and TRBJ2-2; TRBD2 might be the D (5 bases). The CDR3 sequence is 17 residues long. Germline CDR1 SGHVS, CDR2 FQNEAQ. V shed 1 base and J shed 3 bases, with 15 bases lying between them. The CDR3 region is CASSLGLLRADTGELFF. The DNA for the CDR3 is TGTGCCAGCAGCTTAGGCTTGTTGCGGGCTGACACCGGGGAGCTGTTTTTT.

The V call is TRBV28, the J call TRBJ2-7; D may be TRBD2 (5 bases). This CDR3 spans 13 amino acids. V was clipped by 6 bases and J by 3 bases, with 12 bases between them. CDR1 MDHEN and CDR2 SYDVKM come from the germline V gene. The CDR3 is CASRIGLLYEQYF. In DNA form, the CDR3 reads TGTGCCAGCAGAATTGGACTGCTCTACGAGCAGTACTTC.

The chain recombines TRBV14 with TRBJ2-1; 10 bases match TRBD2. Per germline, CDR1 SGHDN and CDR2 FVKESK. Unmatched junction bases numbered 12, after V lost 4 bases and J lost 6 bases. This CDR3 has 17 amino acids. CDR3 DNA: TGTGCCAGCAGCCTCCATCCTGTGAGCGGGAGGGCCAATGAGCAGTTCTTC. Translating it yields CASSLHPVSGRANEQFF. Full variable domain (missing parts from reference TRBV14 and TRBJ2-1): EAGVTQFPSHSVIEKGQTVTLRCDPISGHDNLYWYRRVMGKEIKFLLHFVKESKQDESGMPNNRFLAERTGGTYSTLKVQPAELEDSGVYFCASSLHPVSGRANEQFFGPGTRLTVL.

This sequence joins TRBV11-2 and TRBJ2-4; TRBD1 agrees at 8 bases. Trimming took 5 bases from V and 3 from J; bases not matched to a gene: 12. Germline CDR1 and CDR2: SGHAT and FQNNGV. CDR3 length: 17 amino acids. The CDR3 bases are TGTGCCAGCAGCCCTAATCCCGGACAGGGAGGCAAAAACATTCAGTACTTC. Translation gives CASSPNPGQGGKNIQYF.

This clone was counted once. The V call is TRBV5-6, the J call TRBJ2-3, with 7 bases aligning to TRBD2. With V trimmed by 1 base and J by 2 bases, 10 bases remained unmatched. The germline V gene encodes CDR1 SGHDT and CDR2 YYEEEE. The CDR3 covers 17 residues. CDR3 protein: CASSLFRRGVTTDTQYF. As DNA, the CDR3 is TGTGCCAGCAGCTTGTTCAGACGGGGGGTAACCACAGATACGCAGTATTTT.

V usage is TRBV5-4 and J usage is TRBJ2-2; D is unresolved. With 2 bases removed from V and 0 bases from J, the gap between germline ends came to 5 bases. This CDR3 region has 14 residues. The germline CDR1 and CDR2 sequences are SGHNT and YYREEE (reference sequence). The CDR3, as DNA: TGTGCCAGCAGCTTTACAGCGAACACCGGGGAGCTGTTTTTT. Protein: CASSFTANTGELFF.

The V call is TRBV18, the J call TRBJ2-7; possible D gene TRBD2, 6 bases. Germline V gene sequence: CDR1 KGHSH, CDR2 LQKENI. The CDR3 length is 14 residues. V lost 3 bases, J lost 3 bases, and 12 bases lay in between. CDR3 amino acids: CASSPQRGSYEQYF. The CDR3 DNA reads as TGTGCCAGCTCACCCCAACGGGGGAGCTACGAGCAGTACTTC.

The chain recombines TRBV6-5 with TRBJ2-5; TRBD1 is a possible D gene (6 bases). This CDR3 has 15 residues. With 6 bases removed from V and 2 bases from J, the gap between germline ends came to 16 bases. Germline CDR1 reads MNHEY; CDR2 reads SVGAGI. The CDR3 sequence is CASRLSGTQQETQYF. CDR3 DNA sequence: TGTGCCAGCAGGCTATCCGGGACACAACAAGAGACCCAGTACTTC.

The CDR3 reads CAINRAGGVCNQPQHF. DNA for the CDR3: TGTGCCATCAATAGGGCAGGGGGCGTTTGCAATCAGCCCCAGCATTTT. V usage is TRBV10-3 and J usage is TRBJ1-5; 8 bases are a match to TRBD1. Germline V gene sequence: CDR1 ENHRY, CDR2 SYGVKD. V dropped 7 bases and J dropped 2; count of bases not matched to a gene: 10. This CDR3 has 16 amino acids.